The 11 T cell receptor beta chains reported below all come from one sample, sequenced in a study of T-cell memory formation after mild COVID-19. One entry per CDR3 protein, called by TCRdb with MiXCR from the 5' RACE reads. The data show a few hundred thousand distinct CDR3 sequences, about 22% seen once. The specimen sequenced was PBMCs or a T cell subset sorted from them (not recorded which). These receptors all come from an adult woman who had mild COVID-19 (a few samples of this study predate the infection). Cell type and time point are not known.

The chain joins TRBV6-1 to TRBJ2-5; 10 bases line up with TRBD2. Germline V CDR1 and CDR2: MNHNS, SASEGT. With 7 bases clipped from V and 6 bases from J, the junction kept 17 bases outside the gene matches. This CDR3 is 17 amino acids long. The CDR3 nucleotides read TGTGCCAGCAAGGGAGCGGGGGGGCCGAGTTTCCTACAGACCCAGTACTTC. Translation: CASKGAGGPSFLQTQYF.

In its sample, this clonotype was seen a few times. This rearrangement joins TRBV29-1 to TRBJ2-7, with D perhaps TRBD1 or TRBD2 (5 bases each). CDR1 is SQVTM and CDR2 is ANQGSEA in the germline V gene. V was pared by 4 bases and J by 2 bases, with 15 bases between. This CDR3 has 14 amino acids. In DNA form, the CDR3 reads TGCAGCGTTGTTTGGGGGTCGTACCCCTACGAGCAGTACTTC. This encodes CSVVWGSYPYEQYF.

This chain connects TRBV19 to TRBJ2-3, with no clear D. Trimming shortened V by 5 bases and J by 2 bases, and 5 bases separated the two germline ends. This CDR3 comprises 12 residues. From germline, CDR1 is LNHDA and CDR2 SQIVND (reference sequence). The CDR3: CASSEYTDTQYF. In DNA, the CDR3 is TGTGCCAGTAGTGAGTACACAGATACGCAGTATTTT.

The chain carries TRBV7-6 and TRBJ1-2; D not resolved. V gave up 5 bases and J gave up 6 bases, with 13 bases separating them. This CDR3 is built from 13 residues. Germline CDR1 and CDR2: SGHVS and FNYEAQ. In DNA, the CDR3 is TGTGCCAGCAGCCCCGCCCTAGGGCATGGCTACACCTTC. Its translation is CASSPALGHGYTF.

The rearrangement links TRBV27 to TRBJ2-3, with D unclear. The CDR3 totals 14 residues. Trimming removed 5 bases from V and 0 bases from J, with 9 bases in between. Germline V gives CDR1 MNHEY, CDR2 SMNVEV (reference sequence). The CDR3 is CASSRKTSTDTQYF. The CDR3 DNA is TGTGCCAGCAGTAGGAAAACTAGCACAGATACGCAGTATTTT.

This chain connects TRBV29-1 to TRBJ1-2, with D uncertain. CDR1 and CDR2 from the germline V gene are SQVTM and ANQGSEA. With 5 bases removed from V and 3 bases from J, the gap between germline ends came to 7 bases. The CDR3 is 11 residues long. The CDR3 is CSVRGDYGYTF. The CDR3 coding sequence is TGCAGCGTTCGCGGGGACTATGGCTACACCTTC.

This clonotype has just one count. This chain connects TRBV20-1 to TRBJ1-1, with TRBD1 matching over 9 bases. The CDR3 sequence is 15 residues long. V shed 3 bases and J 4 bases; nucleotides not matched to a gene: 9. Germline lookup yields CDR1 DFQATT and CDR2 SNEGSKA (reference sequence). CDR3 in amino acids: CSASYARQGGTEAFF. For the CDR3, the DNA is TGCAGTGCTAGTTACGCTCGACAGGGGGGCACTGAAGCTTTCTTT.

The chain combines TRBV7-2 with TRBJ2-5, with 10 bases fitting TRBD1. Germline lookup yields CDR1 SGHTA and CDR2 FQGNSA. The CDR3 loop spans 15 amino acids. V was pared by 3 bases and J by 5 bases, with 6 bases of the junction left unmatched. The CDR3 spells CASSFGTGVSETQYF. CDR3 sequence (DNA): TGTGCCAGCAGCTTCGGGACAGGGGTATCGGAGACCCAGTACTTC.

The table lists this clonotype with a few counts. The CDR3: CASQTGSGAYEQYF. The CDR3 bases are TGTGCCAGCCAAACAGGGTCTGGGGCCTACGAGCAGTACTTC. The rearrangement links TRBV7-9 to TRBJ2-7; tentatively, D is TRBD1 (6 bases). The germline V and J ends were trimmed by 8 bases and 2 bases, with 16 bases remaining between them. This CDR3 region has 14 residues. Germline CDR1 SEHNR, CDR2 FQNEAQ (reference sequence).

This clonotype was seen a few times. This chain uses TRBV7-2 with TRBJ2-5; D is uncertain. The CDR3 runs 15 residues. Germline CDR1 is SGHTA and CDR2 is FQGNSA. V was trimmed by 4 bases and J by 1 base, leaving 13 bases between them. DNA of the CDR3: TGTGCCAGCAGCTCACGCTTGAAGGGCCAAGAGACCCAGTACTTC. This encodes CASSSRLKGQETQYF.

This clonotype has a handful of counts. V usage is TRBV18 and J usage is TRBJ1-6, with D hard to call. CDR3 size: 13 residues. The V gene lost 4 bases and the J gene lost 5 bases, with 6 bases spanning the gap. Germline V gene sequence: CDR1 KGHSH, CDR2 LQKENI. CDR3: CASSRADNSPLHF. The CDR3 region has the DNA TGTGCCAGCTCACGGGCTGATAATTCACCCCTCCACTTT.